Below, one T cell receptor (beta chain) is given with its context. This entry is derived from a study of control samples from healthy donors and cancer patients. CDR3 length: 14 amino acids. V lost 1 base and J 0 bases, leaving 5 bases between the germline ends. CDR1 and CDR2 (germline): SGHTA, FQGTGA. The table came from immunoSEQ multiplex PCR; TCRdb's copy has only in-frame clones and leaves some out. The data hold around 130,000 clones, with about 87% observed a single time. This TCR was sampled from a man in his thirties or forties in good health. This rearrangement joins TRBV7-3 to TRBJ2-3; D remains unclear. Sequencing was carried out using blood. The CDR3 nucleotides read TGTGCCAGCAGCTTAATGGGTAGCACAGATACGCAGTATTTT. Translated: CASSLMGSTDTQYF. Together with reference TRBV7-3 and TRBJ2-3, the CDR3 gives the full variable domain: GAGVSQTPSNKVTEKGKYVELRCDPISGHTALYWYRQSLGQGPEFLIYFQGTGAADDSGLPNDRFFAVRPEGSVSTLKIQRTERGDSAVYLCASSLMGSTDTQYFGPGTRLTVL.